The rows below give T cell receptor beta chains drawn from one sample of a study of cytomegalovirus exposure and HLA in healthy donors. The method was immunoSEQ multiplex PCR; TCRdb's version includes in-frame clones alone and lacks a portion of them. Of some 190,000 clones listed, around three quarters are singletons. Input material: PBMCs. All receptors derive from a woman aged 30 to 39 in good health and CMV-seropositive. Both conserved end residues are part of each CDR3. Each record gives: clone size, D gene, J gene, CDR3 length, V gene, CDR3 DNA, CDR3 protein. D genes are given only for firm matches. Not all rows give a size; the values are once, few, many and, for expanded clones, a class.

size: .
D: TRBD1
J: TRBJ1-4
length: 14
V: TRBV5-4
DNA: TGTGCCAGCAGCTCGACAGGGACTAATGAAAAACTGTTTTTT
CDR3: CASSSTGTNEKLFF

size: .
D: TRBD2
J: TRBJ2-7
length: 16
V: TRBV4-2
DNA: TGTGCCAGCAGCCAAAGGTCTAGCGGGCCCCCCTACGAGCAGTACTTC
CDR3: CASSQRSSGPPYEQYF

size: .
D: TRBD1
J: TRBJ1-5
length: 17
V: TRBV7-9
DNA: TGTGCCAGCAGCGGGGGACAGGGGGCGACTAGCAATCAGCCCCAGCATTTT
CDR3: CASSGGQGATSNQPQHF

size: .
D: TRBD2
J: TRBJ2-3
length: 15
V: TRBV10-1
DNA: TGCGCCAGCAGTTCCCTAGCGGGGGGCACAGATACGCAGTATTTT
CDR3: CASSSLAGGTDTQYF

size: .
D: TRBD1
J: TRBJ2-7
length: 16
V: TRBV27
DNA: TGTGCCAGCAGTTTGGAGCCGGGGACAGGGGTAGGAGAGCAGTACTTC
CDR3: CASSLEPGTGVGEQYF

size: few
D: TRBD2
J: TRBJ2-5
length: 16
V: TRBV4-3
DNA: TGCGCCAGCAGCCAAGGGACTAGCGGGGGGGGAGAGACCCAGTACTTC
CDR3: CASSQGTSGGGETQYF

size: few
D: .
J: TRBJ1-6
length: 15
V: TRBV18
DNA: TGTGCCAGCTCGCCAGTTTCGGGGGATAATTCACCCCTCCACTTT
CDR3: CASSPVSGDNSPLHF

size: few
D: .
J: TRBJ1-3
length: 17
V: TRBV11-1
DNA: TGTGCCAGCAGCTTCGAATACAGGTCTTTCTCTGGAAACACCATATATTTT
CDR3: CASSFEYRSFSGNTIYF

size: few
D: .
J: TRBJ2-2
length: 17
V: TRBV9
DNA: TGTGCCAGCAGCGTAGCTACCCATTCACTATACACCGGGGAGCTGTTTTTT
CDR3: CASSVATHSLYTGELFF

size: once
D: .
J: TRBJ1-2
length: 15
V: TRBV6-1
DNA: TGTGCCAGCAGCCTTCGTCCGGGGGACGACTATGGCTACACCTTC
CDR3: CASSLRPGDDYGYTF

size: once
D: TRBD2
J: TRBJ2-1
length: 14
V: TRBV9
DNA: TGTGCCAGCAGCGCTAGCGGAGGGCCGGATGAGCAGTTCTTC
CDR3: CASSASGGPDEQFF

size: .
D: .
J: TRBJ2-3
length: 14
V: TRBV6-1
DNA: TGTGCCAGCAACAGACTAGTGAGCACAGATACGCAGTATTTT
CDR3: CASNRLVSTDTQYF

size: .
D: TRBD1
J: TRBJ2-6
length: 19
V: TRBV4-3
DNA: TGCGCCAGCAGCCAAGATTTAGGGGGCTCCTTCTCTGGGGCCAACGTCCTGACTTTC
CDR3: CASSQDLGGSFSGANVLTF

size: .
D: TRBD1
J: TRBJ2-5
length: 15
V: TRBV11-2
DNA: TGTGCCAGCAGCCCCCGGCAGGGGGCACAGGAGACCCAGTACTTC
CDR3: CASSPRQGAQETQYF

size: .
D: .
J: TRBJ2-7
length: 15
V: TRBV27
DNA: TGTGCCAGCAGTTTAAATACGGGACACATATACGAGCAGTACTTC
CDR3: CASSLNTGHIYEQYF

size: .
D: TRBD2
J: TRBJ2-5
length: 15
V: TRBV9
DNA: TGTGCCAGCAGCGTATCTAGCGGGGGTGGAGAGACCCAGTACTTC
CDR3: CASSVSSGGGETQYF

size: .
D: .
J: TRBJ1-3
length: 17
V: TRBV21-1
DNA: TGTGCCAGCAGCAAAACCGACGTGGGGGGAAGAGGAAACACCATATATTTT
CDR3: CASSKTDVGGRGNTIYF

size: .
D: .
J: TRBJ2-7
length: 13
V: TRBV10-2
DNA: TGCGCCAGCAGAGGACTTGAACACTACGAGCAGTACTTC
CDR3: CASRGLEHYEQYF

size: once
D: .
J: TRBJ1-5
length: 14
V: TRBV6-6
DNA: TGTGCCAGCAGTTACAACACTATCGGACAGCCCCAGCATTTT
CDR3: CASSYNTIGQPQHF

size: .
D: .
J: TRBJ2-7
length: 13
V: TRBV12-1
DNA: TGTGCCAGCAGATGGACTGGCACGGACGAGCAGTACTTC
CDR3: CASRWTGTDEQYF

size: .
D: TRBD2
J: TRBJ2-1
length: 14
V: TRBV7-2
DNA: TGTGCCAGCAGCTTTAGCGGGGGGAAGGTTGAGCAGTTCTTC
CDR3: CASSFSGGKVEQFF

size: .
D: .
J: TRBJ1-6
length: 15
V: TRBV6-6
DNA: TGTGCCAGCAGTTACGGAGGGGTCGGGAATTCACCCCTCCACTTT
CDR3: CASSYGGVGNSPLHF

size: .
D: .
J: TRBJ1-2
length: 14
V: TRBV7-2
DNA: TGTGCCAGCAGCTTAGATGGGGGGGGCTATGGCTACACCTTC
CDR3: CASSLDGGGYGYTF

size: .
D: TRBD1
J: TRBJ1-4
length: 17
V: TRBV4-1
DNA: TGCGCCAGCAGCCAAAGAACAGGGGGTTTAGGTAATGAAAAACTGTTTTTT
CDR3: CASSQRTGGLGNEKLFF

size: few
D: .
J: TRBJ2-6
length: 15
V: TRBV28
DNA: TGTGCCAGCAGTTTCGCGAACTCTGGGGCCAACGGCCTGACTTTC
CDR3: CASSFANSGANGLTF

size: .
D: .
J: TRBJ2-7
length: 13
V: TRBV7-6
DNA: TGTGCCAGCAGCTTAGCCGTCGGTTACGAGCAGTACTTC
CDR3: CASSLAVGYEQYF

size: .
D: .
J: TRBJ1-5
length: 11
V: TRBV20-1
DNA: TGCAGTGCTAGAGGAGGGCAGCCCCAGCATTTT
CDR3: CSARGGQPQHF

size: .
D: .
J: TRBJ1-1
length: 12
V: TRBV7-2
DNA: TGTGCCAGCAGCCGGACGGGGACTGAAGCTTTCTTT
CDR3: CASSRTGTEAFF